The subject of this entry is one T cell receptor beta chain. Its antigen is not yet known. The cohort was made up of 666 healthy bone marrow donors. At the time of sampling, all cohort members were nominally healthy, though unrecorded immune exposures were likely present. The donor tested CMV seropositive, placing the donor among the 250 to 300 seropositive members of the cohort. A peripheral blood sample was collected from each donor, and TCR beta sequencing was performed on peripheral blood mononuclear cells. The Qiagen DNeasy Blood Extraction Kit was used to extract genomic DNA from the blood cell samples. This entry belongs to a study of cytomegalovirus exposure and HLA in healthy donors (dated by TCRdb to the late 2010s). Study-level background: An earlier analysis of several hundred of the donors reported approximately 270 Gb of sequence data and roughly 110 million unique TCR beta sequences from 190 million or so T cells. About 280 gigabases of sequencing data and tens of millions of unique TCR sequences were included in an early release covering around 600 HLA-typed donors. Among the roughly 410 genotyped donors, more than 70% belonged to the genetic ancestry cluster associated with self-reported Caucasian donors. The study aimed to test whether signatures of past pathogen exposure could be identified by cataloging public T cell receptors. The study used immunosequencing to profile the T cell repertoires of 600 to 850 subjects and linked those repertoires to cytomegalovirus serostatus. Along with the 666-subject first cohort, a separate validation cohort of about 110 different subjects was used. To predict cytomegalovirus infection status, the study brought together high-throughput TCR immunosequencing, statistical association of individual TCRs with disease status, and machine learning. In a later analysis, previously published TCR beta repertoires from about 640 donors were re-analyzed and high-resolution HLA genotyping was added so that TCR occurrence patterns could be studied. Rather than drawing on any new phenotypic data, the later analysis identified candidate immune exposures from TCR beta sequences and the way those sequences occurred across donors. To decide whether each TCR beta V gene segment behaved as functional or pseudogenic, an earlier analysis of fewer than 750 of the donors relied on high-throughput TCR beta sequencing. Alongside the repertoire data, information on donor age, sex, ethnicity and CMV serostatus was compiled. A later genetic analysis took genome-wide SNP genotypes for about three fifths of the roughly 670 donors and used that subset as a discovery cohort. Every repertoire in the discovery cohort had been generated on one and the same sequencing platform. Class I and class II HLA loci were covered by the typing at four-digit resolution. Typing coverage varied by locus: about 620-640 donors for A, B, C, DRB1 and DQB1; more than 500 for DQA1; approximately 570 for DPA1; 400 to 480 for DPB1. Five DR-DQ haplotypes were handled as single units for association and clustering, since linkage in the cohort was strong. Among about 390 genotyped donors of the cohort, an average of approximately 250,000 unique TCR beta nucleotide sequences were sequenced per donor, around 20% of them non-productive. The paper as a whole reports these results and caveats: The authors suggested that the approach could potentially be generalized to other disease states and immunological phenotypes. A cluster of highly shared sequence variants was judged likely to represent a technical artifact of the sequencing pipeline. According to a later genetic analysis, donors in an Asian-associated ancestry cluster had fewer N-insertions in productive TCRs than the roughly 660-donor mean. Three of the identified cytomegalovirus-associated TCR beta chains were confirmed in vitro to be specific for cytomegalovirus antigens. This cohort had only TCR beta chains sequenced, and the lack of alpha or paired-chain data limited which features could be detected. Compared with equally common non-associated chains, HLA-associated TCR beta chains in a later analysis were more clonally expanded and had lower generation probabilities. A further reported finding was that TCR beta sequences accurately predicted the HLA-A and HLA-B alleles for most subjects in the first cohort. Correlated functional status among segregating V segments might be attributable to linkage disequilibrium, but an unknown experimental factor could not be ruled out. When HLA alleles, especially DR and DQ, strongly co-occurred, attributing TCR associations to individual alleles was difficult. Across donors, most TCR sequences were observed very rarely, whereas some public TCRs were present in many individuals. HLA typing was unavailable for some donors at each locus, so association tests used only the typed subset. In an earlier analysis of around 500 of the donors, most TCR beta V segments appeared in productive rearrangements about 87% or about 30% of the time, broadly matching IMGT annotations. An association between a missense DCLRE1C variant and V-gene and J-gene trimming of TCR beta chains was found in a later genetic analysis and replicated in an independent cohort. The earlier analysis of fewer than 750 of the donors excluded about 16 rarely observed V segments, including chromosome 9 orphons, because counts were too low. A later analysis associated 16,951 TCR beta sequences with specific HLA alleles at a false discovery rate of 0.05. Some IMGT-functional V segments, including TRBV6-2 and TRBV6-3, could not be distinguished by the 87-base-pair reads and were therefore excluded. The presence/absence analyses assumed that sequencing depth was roughly uniform across donors, and that assumption may not be true. The only immune exposure information available for the cohort was CMV serostatus. In a later analysis, most CMV-associated TCR beta chains were found to appear HLA-restricted, with HLA associations seemingly driven largely by CMV exposure. In the study, some 180 TCR beta chains were listed as associated with cytomegalovirus. A later analysis reported that several top co-occurrence clusters appeared linked to parvovirus B19, influenza, CMV and Epstein-Barr virus. The classifier was reported to diagnose cytomegalovirus status with high specificity and sensitivity in both the original cohort and the validation cohort. According to a later analysis, TCR association rates differed among HLA loci, with DRB1 alleles showing the most associated TCRs and HLA-C alleles showing the fewest.

To prepare the library, the immunoSEQ multiplex PCR assay was applied. The multiplex PCR relied on a mix of 60 forward primers for TCR Vbeta segments and 13 reverse primers for TCR Jbeta segments. The CDR3 region of rearranged TCR beta genes was amplified from genomic DNA with a multiplex PCR assay. The Illumina HiSeq System was used to sequence the amplified TCR beta libraries as 87-base-pair reads. In the original analysis: Across the 666 repertoires, a later analysis counted 78 million or so unique TCR beta chains, around 10 million of which were shared by at least two donors. To remove PCR and sequencing errors, raw reads were error-corrected and collapsed into unique sequences using a nearest-neighbor algorithm that merged closely related sequences. V, D and J gene segments were assigned by aligning CDR3 sequences to IMGT reference sequences. For a sequence to be retained, a match of at least six nucleotides was required to both a V gene segment and a J gene segment. A rearrangement counted as productive if the CDR3 had no stop codons and remained in frame with V and J, and every other rearrangement counted as non-productive. CDR3 was defined according to IMGT convention as the region running from the second conserved V-encoded cysteine to the conserved J-encoded phenylalanine. In an earlier analysis of 500 to 650 of the donors, sequences lacking an unambiguous match to a single V gene segment were excluded. In an earlier analysis of almost 600 of the donors, a V segment was called functional when productive rearrangements were above 56.7%, and segregating when the standard deviation between donors exceeded 5%. To diagnose cytomegalovirus status from the catalog of TCR beta chain sequences, a statistical classification framework was built. V and J gene assignment, in a later analysis, came from comparing TCR nucleotide sequences with IMGT/GENE-DB human TR gene sequences. Using the TCRdist pipeline, a later analysis assigned CDR3 sequences along with most-parsimonious VDJ recombination scenarios. In a later analysis, every TCR beta chain was defined by the combination of its CDR3 amino acid sequence and its V-gene family, and reads without a unique V-gene family were dropped. In a later analysis, around 650 highly shared, low-generation-probability nucleotide sequences were removed to address suspected cross-contamination and a sequencing artifact. A later analysis calculated a clonal expansion index for each public chain from normalized within-repertoire ranks of inferred template counts. In a later analysis, generation probabilities were computed using a VDJ recombination model fitted to out-of-frame rearrangements, and the results were checked against IGoR. A later analysis scored TCR-TCR, TCR-HLA and TCR-CMV co-occurrence with hypergeometric tests, applying a repertoire-size bias correction to TCR pairs. False discovery rates were estimated in a later analysis by permuting HLA or CMV assignments 20 times. In a later analysis, co-occurring TCRs were grouped using DBSCAN, with TCRdist sequence similarity added in when clustering inside HLA-allele-positive subsets. Co-occurrence clustering excluded repertoires with fewer than 30,000 or more than 120,000 public chains, plus five with anomalous nucleotide sharing. Sourced from immuneACCESS, this table was stored by TCRdb with only in-frame sequences that have V and J called. A share of the clones is absent; for the studies checked, an unresolved V gene accounts for under half, and the remainder has no known explanation. The DNA was the basis for D and trimming; V, J and clone size are from that table. The sample's clone listing holds over 200,000 clones. The ten largest clones take up 0.75% to 1% of the sample.

The CDR3 runs 15 amino acids, cysteine and phenylalanine included. The DNA shown is the 45-base CDR3, in frame from base 1. From a lookup of the germline V gene (reference sequence), CDR1 and CDR2 are SGHKS and YYEKEE. The germline V end is reduced by 4 bases and the J end by 4 bases; junction bases left unmatched: 8. This TCR was recovered from a woman between 25 and 40 years old in good health and CMV-seropositive. The chain uses TRBV5-5 and TRBJ1-1, with 9 middle bases fitting TRBD1. Sequencing was performed on PBMCs. For the CDR3, the sequence is CASSIQDRGLTEAFF. The nucleotides are TGTGCCAGCAGCATCCAGGACAGGGGCCTCACTGAAGCTTTCTTT.